The clone carrying this TCR beta chain has just one count. Its specificity is unknown. This sample was included in a study of shared clonotypes between healthy human individuals. Across the whole study: Each donor's CD8 memory used one plate, CD8 naive two, each CD4 subset three.

Terminally differentiated effector memory CD45RA+ cells were excluded by CCR7 positive selection of CD45RO-negative cells. Donors, without exception, were Caucasian adults residing in Nashville, Tennessee. Each PCR replicate from the sorted subsets contained roughly 210 ng DNA, which is around 30,000 T cell genomes. TCRdb keeps only in-frame clones here, not all; method: immunoSEQ multiplex PCR. The repertoire holds about 680,000 clones, with 92% as singletons. Overall study findings and caveats: Clonotype sharing across donors was expected to vary with sequencing depth.

The sequencing input was naive CD8+ T cells sorted from blood. This TCR derives from a man between 25 and 39 years old in good health.

CDR3 coding DNA: TGTGCCAGCACTACAGGGACCCACGAGCAGTACTTC. This translates into CASTTGTHEQYF. The gene calls are TRBV6-6 and TRBJ2-7, with a weak D call TRBD1 (6 bases). Per germline, CDR1 MNHNY and CDR2 SVGAGI (reference sequence). This CDR3 is built from 12 residues. Trimming shortened V by 7 bases and J by 5 bases, and 12 bases separated the two germline ends.